This T cell receptor (beta chain) was recorded in a study of blood T cell repertoires in COVID-19. The wider study: Samples of COVID-19 (acute and convalescent) were obtained from the United States, Italy and Spain.

V shed 7 bases and J shed 4 bases, with 7 bases lying between them. This CDR3 comprises 11 residues. Germline assignment: CDR1 SQVTM and CDR2 ANQGSEA. Authors' methods: From reference gene primer amplification, estimates of nucleated cell counts were derived. Clones were read by immunoSEQ multiplex PCR, and TCRdb kept only the in-frame ones, dropping some. V, J and clone size derive from that table, while D and trimming were established from the DNA sequence. The sample lists more than 150,000 clones, under 90% seen once, with around 7% in the top ten. The TCR originated in a human donor in a cohort sampled during active COVID-19. The chain uses TRBV29-1 and TRBJ1-4; D is unresolved. The material sequenced was peripheral blood. Here the CDR3 DNA reads TGCAGCGCCTCGTTTAATGAAAAACTGTTTTTT. Amino acids: CSASFNEKLFF.